The source of this TCR beta chain is a study of shared clonotypes between healthy human individuals. Findings and caveats of the study: The sharing of 4% to 5.5% of naive CD4 clonotypes was seen across a handful of donors. Clonotype sharing among donors was expected to depend on sequencing depth.

The table came from immunoSEQ multiplex PCR; TCRdb's copy has only in-frame clones and leaves some out. In the table there are some 700,000 clones, 90% of which are singletons. Comments on this clone: Its antigen is not known.

The sequence was obtained from a man in his late teens or twenties in good health. Some clones in this sample may be carry-over from other donors' samples. Material: memory CD8+ T cells from PBMCs. Subset here: CD45RO+ cells pooled with CCR7-negative TemRA cells.

CDR3 nucleotides: TGTGCCAGCAGCTTAGCCCGGGTAACTAGCGGACGCACAGATACGCAGTATTTT. Its protein is CASSLARVTSGRTDTQYF. The chain links TRBV7-8 to TRBJ2-3, with 8 nucleotides matching TRBD2. This CDR3 is 18 amino acids long. The germline V gene encodes CDR1 SGHVS and CDR2 FQNEAQ. Trimming took 0 bases from V and 1 from J; bases not matched to a gene: 9. Looking up the rest from reference TRBV7-8 and TRBJ2-3 gives the full variable domain: GAGVSQSPRYKVAKRGQDVALRCDPISGHVSLFWYQQALGQGPEFLTYFQNEAQLDKSGLPSDRFFAERPEGSVSTLKIQRTQQEDSAVYLCASSLARVTSGRTDTQYFGPGTRLTVL.